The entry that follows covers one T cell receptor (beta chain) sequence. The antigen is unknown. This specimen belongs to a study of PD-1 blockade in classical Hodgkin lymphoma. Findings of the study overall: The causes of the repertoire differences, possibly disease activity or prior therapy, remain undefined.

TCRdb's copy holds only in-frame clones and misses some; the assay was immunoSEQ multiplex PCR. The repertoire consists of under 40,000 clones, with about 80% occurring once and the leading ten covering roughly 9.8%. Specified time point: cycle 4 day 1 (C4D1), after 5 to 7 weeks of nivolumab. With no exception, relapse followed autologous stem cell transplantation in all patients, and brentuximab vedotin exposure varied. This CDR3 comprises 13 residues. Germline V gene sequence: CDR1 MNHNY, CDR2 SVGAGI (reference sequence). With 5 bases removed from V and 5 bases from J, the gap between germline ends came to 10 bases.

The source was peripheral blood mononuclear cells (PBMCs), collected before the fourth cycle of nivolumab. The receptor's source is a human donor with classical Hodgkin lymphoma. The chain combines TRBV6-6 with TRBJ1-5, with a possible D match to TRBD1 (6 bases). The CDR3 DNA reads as TGTGCCAGCAGTAACAGGGCGGATCAGCCCCAGCATTTT. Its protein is CASSNRADQPQHF.